The source of this T cell receptor beta chain is a study of molecular identifiers for immune sequencing clone quantification. This clonotype appeared many times. TCRdb re-derived calls from the PCR reads in MiXCR, one entry per CDR3 protein. The repertoire has under 85,000 distinct CDR3 sequences, around 17% of them found once; the top ten carry 1.3% to 1.5%. With 3 bases clipped from V and 4 bases from J, the junction kept 1 base outside the gene matches. This CDR3 has 13 residues. The germline V gene has CDR1 LNHDA and CDR2 SQIVND (reference sequence). The sample comprised naive CD8+ T cells from blood, with Jurkat cell RNA spiked in. Subset in this sample: FACS-sorted CD8+CD4-CCR7+CD45RA+ naive T cells. The TCR sequence derives from a human donor in good health. Some libraries in this study had Jurkat cell RNA spiked in. The rearrangement uses TRBV19 and TRBJ2-7; TRBD1 matches 9 bases. The CDR3 here is CASSMGQGYEQYF. The CDR3, as DNA: TGTGCCAGTAGTATGGGACAGGGATACGAGCAGTACTTC.